This T cell receptor beta chain was profiled in a study of blood T cell repertoires in COVID-19 (dated by TCRdb to the early 2020s). About the full investigation: Samples covering the acute and convalescent phases of COVID-19 were provided by collaborators in the United States, Italy and Spain. The material from the prospective study consisted of cDNA or gDNA derived from T cells, B-cell-depleted T cells, or PBMCs. The dataset comprised deeply sampled blood TCRbeta repertoires from subjects exposed to, actively infected with, or recovered from COVID-19. A freely available public database, intended as a resource for researchers studying the immune response to SARS-CoV-2, is where the repertoires were released. Samples came from the ongoing ImmuneRACE study (first 160 participants) plus 1,254 subjects from 6 global collaborators. A de-identified subject ID, COVID-19 status, age in years and sex were almost always included in the sample metadata. Where available, HLA class I and class II types were obtained from metadata supplied by the sample provider rather than from assay-based typing.

CDR1 SNHLY and CDR2 FYNNEI were looked up in the germline V gene. V is clipped by 4 bases and J by 5 bases, and the sequence between their germline boundaries is 11 bases long. Taken from cysteine to phenylalanine, the CDR3 has 13 residues. Only the CDR3 part of the read is kept: 39 bases, read in frame from the first base. Enrolling through a virtual design, the prospective study's participants ranged in age from roughly 18 to 95 years and lived across about two dozen United States geographic areas. To assign participants to cohorts, the prospective study relied on clinical history that participants themselves reported in a screening survey and a study questionnaire. In the prospective study, whole blood, serum and a nasopharyngeal or oropharyngeal swab were collected from each participant by mobile phlebotomists. Participants in the prospective study had the option to provide additional blood draws and questionnaires over a roughly two-month period. Blood samples from the prospective study were shipped frozen or at room temperature prior to DNA extraction.

TCRbeta CDR3 regions were amplified from genomic DNA using the immunoSEQ Assay, a bias-controlled multiplex PCR. For the original study's pipeline: Within the assay, amplification of reference gene primers was used to estimate how many nucleated cells each sample contained. To quantify the absolute abundance of each unique TCRbeta CDR3 rearrangement, sequence reads were collapsed and filtered. For each sample, productive Simpson clonality was calculated by taking the square root of Simpson's diversity index across productive rearrangements. TCRdb's version of the immuneACCESS table is confined to in-frame rearrangements and falls short of the full clone set. An unresolved V gene accounts for under half of the shortfall where checked; the remainder is of unknown origin. The DNA was the basis for D and trimming; V, J and clone size are from that table. This sample gives roughly 190,000 clones in total; roughly 77% of them show up just once. In total, the top ten clones hold approximately 16% of the sample.

What the study reported, not specific to this receptor: The quantity of clinical and demographic metadata differed by source and by participant and was supplied without curation.

A remark on this clone: The clone's antigen remains unknown. Base qualities are missing; no much larger clone stands one base away.

The sequenced sample was PBMCs or T cells enriched from blood (not recorded which). This receptor chain uses TRBV2 and TRBJ1-2; TRBD1 might be the D gene, on 6 matching bases. The TCR sequence derives from a woman aged 50 to 65 with acute COVID-19. The nucleotide sequence is given as TGTGCCAGCAGTGGACAGGTGGATTATGGCTACACCTTC. Translated, it gives CASSGQVDYGYTF.